A selection of T cell receptor beta chains follows, all from one sample in a study of T cell repertoires in cytomegalovirus infection. Each CDR3 protein is one row after TCRdb ran MiXCR on the reads. The table lists around 490,000 distinct CDR3 sequences, around a quarter of them singletons. Material for sequencing was PBMCs. Receptor source: a human donor in good health (CMV status not recorded). Some clones in this sample may be carry-over from other donors' samples. CDR3s include the opening cysteine and the closing phenylalanine or tryptophan. Each record gives: V gene, J gene, clone size, D gene, CDR3 DNA, CDR3 protein. The D gene is left open where the match is weak. Clone size is shown for a subset of rows, as once, few, many or a class of expanded clone.

>TRBV6-2/TRBV6-3|TRBJ1-1|.|.
TGTGCCACCAAAACCGGGGGGACCTATATGAACACTGAAGCTTTCTTT
CATKTGGTYMNTEAFF
>TRBV7-3|TRBJ2-1|many|TRBD2
TGTGCCAGCAGCCCTGGGACTAGCGGGGACGAGCAGTTCTTC
CASSPGTSGDEQFF
>TRBV11-2|TRBJ2-3|few|TRBD2
TGTGCCAGCAGCTTAGCGGGAGGGCCGAATACGCAGTATTTT
CASSLAGGPNTQYF
>TRBV6-6|TRBJ1-2|.|TRBD1
TGTGCCAGCAGTCTCCCCCCGGGACAGAACTATGGCTACACCTTC
CASSLPPGQNYGYTF
>TRBV4-2|TRBJ2-3|.|.
TGTGCCAGCAGCCAAGAGGAGGGGTTCACAGATACGCAGTATTTT
CASSQEEGFTDTQYF
>TRBV20-1|TRBJ1-1|.|.
TGCAGTGCAATGAAACAGGGCACCGGCACTGAAGCTTTCTTT
CSAMKQGTGTEAFF
>TRBV5-6|TRBJ2-5|.|.
TGTGCCAGCAGCTTTAACCAGGGGTCGGGGGAGACCCAGTACTTC
CASSFNQGSGETQYF
>TRBV2|TRBJ1-3|.|.
TGTGCCAGCAGTGACTCAGGGGATAACACCATATATTTT
CASSDSGDNTIYF
>TRBV12-3/TRBV12-4|TRBJ2-3|few|TRBD2
TGTGCCAGCAGTTTGGGACTAGCGCCAACCACAGATACGCAGTATTTT
CASSLGLAPTTDTQYF
>TRBV19|TRBJ1-2|.|.
TGTGCCAGTAGTACCCCCGCGACGTGGCGGAGGTTGGATGGCTACACCTTC
CASSTPATWRRLDGYTF
>TRBV6-2/TRBV6-3|TRBJ2-7|few|TRBD2
TGTGCCAGCAGATACCGGGACTATCGTGTTAGGGAGCAGTACTTC
CASRYRDYRVREQYF
>TRBV6-2/TRBV6-3|TRBJ2-1|.|.
TGTGCCAGCAGTTACTCGAACCCTGGAGCTTCCTACAATGAGCAGTTCTTC
CASSYSNPGASYNEQFF
>TRBV4-1|TRBJ2-3|many|.
TGCGCCAGCAGCCAAGGTCTGGCGACCCGCACAGATACGCAGTATTTT
CASSQGLATRTDTQYF
>TRBV6-2/TRBV6-3|TRBJ1-5|.|.
TGTGCCAGCAGCGGCCAAGGGCCCCAGCATTTT
CASSGQGPQHF
>TRBV7-6|TRBJ2-3|.|TRBD2
TGTGCCAGCAGCTTAGGAACGACTAGCGGGAGTGGGGCAGATACGCAGTATTTT
CASSLGTTSGSGADTQYF
>TRBV2|TRBJ1-5|.|TRBD1
TGTGCCAGCAGTACCGGGACAGGGCGTCAGCCCCAGCATTTT
CASSTGTGRQPQHF
>TRBV27|TRBJ2-4|few|TRBD2
TGTGCCAGCAGTTTACTAGCGGGAGCCAAAAACATTCAGTACTTC
CASSLLAGAKNIQYF
>TRBV11-2|TRBJ1-3|.|TRBD1
TGTGCCAGCAGCTTATGGTACAGGGGCTCTGGAAACACCATATATTTT
CASSLWYRGSGNTIYF
>TRBV5-5|TRBJ1-6|.|.
TGTGCCAGCAGCTTGCCACAGGGCAGTAATTCACCCCTCCACTTT
CASSLPQGSNSPLHF
>TRBV10-2|TRBJ2-2|many|.
TGCGCCAGCAGGGGGCACGTAGCCGGGGAGCTGTTTTTT
CASRGHVAGELFF
>TRBV11-1|TRBJ2-1|.|.
TGTGCCAGCAGTTTATGGACTCCCCGATTCTACAATGAGCAGTTCTTC
CASSLWTPRFYNEQFF
>TRBV7-2|TRBJ2-5|many|.
TGTGCCAGCAGCCCAAATTCGAACCGCCAAGAGACCCAGTACTTC
CASSPNSNRQETQYF
>TRBV5-1|TRBJ1-6|.|.
TGCGCCAGCAGCATCGGACAGAGGGGGAATTCACCCCTCCACTTT
CASSIGQRGNSPLHF
>TRBV7-8|TRBJ2-7|.|.
TGTGCCAGCAGCTTAAGGCTAGCTGGTACGCCCTACGAGCAGTACTTC
CASSLRLAGTPYEQYF
>TRBV7-6|TRBJ2-1|.|TRBD2
TGTGCCAGCAGCTTATATGGGACTAGCGGGGCTAAACGCACTGAGCAGTTCTTC
CASSLYGTSGAKRTEQFF
>TRBV29-1|TRBJ1-2|.|.
TGCAGCGTCGCCGGGACAACCCCCTATCAAGGCTATGGCTACACCTTC
CSVAGTTPYQGYGYTF
>TRBV19|TRBJ1-2|.|.
TGTGCCAGTAGCTTGGGAGGGGAGCGCTACACCTTC
CASSLGGERYTF
>TRBV7-6|TRBJ1-1|many|.
TGTGCCAGCAGCACCCGGGTCGCGAACACTGAAGCTTTCTTT
CASSTRVANTEAFF
>TRBV4-3|TRBJ2-7|.|TRBD2
TGCGCCAGCAGCCAAGATAGCGGGAGGACTGGTGAGCAGTACTTC
CASSQDSGRTGEQYF
>TRBV7-8|TRBJ1-2|few|TRBD1
TGTGCCAGCAGCGCCAGAATCCGGACAGGGGGCGGCTACACCTTC
CASSARIRTGGGYTF
>TRBV5-4|TRBJ1-1|.|.
TGTGCCAGCAGCTCCAGGGTGGAGGCTGAAGCTTTCTTT
CASSSRVEAEAFF
>TRBV18|TRBJ1-5|.|TRBD1
TGTGCCAGCTCACCTGGGACAGATAATAGCAATCAGCCCCAGCATTTT
CASSPGTDNSNQPQHF
>TRBV12-3/TRBV12-4|TRBJ1-1|.|TRBD1
TGTGCCAGCACCGTCAACAGGGGGAGGAACACTGAAGCTTTCTTT
CASTVNRGRNTEAFF
>TRBV7-6|TRBJ1-6|few|TRBD1
TGTGCCAGCAGCCGACAAGGGGACAGGGTTGTTTCACCCCTCCACTTT
CASSRQGDRVVSPLHF
>TRBV7-9|TRBJ1-5|.|.
TGTGCCAGCAGCTTAAATCATCAGCCCCAGCATTTT
CASSLNHQPQHF
>TRBV28|TRBJ2-3|.|.
TGTGCCAGCAGTTTTTCGGCAGATACGCAGTATTTT
CASSFSADTQYF
>TRBV19|TRBJ1-1|many|TRBD1
TGTGCCAGTACCTTTGGACAGGCCCTCTCTGAAGCTTTCTTT
CASTFGQALSEAFF
>TRBV2|TRBJ2-5|.|TRBD2
TGTGCCAGCAGTCAGGGACTAGCGGGCCCCCAAGAGACCCAGTACTTC
CASSQGLAGPQETQYF
>TRBV6-5|TRBJ2-1|few|TRBD2
TGTGCCAGCAGTCTTTGGACTAGCGCGAATGAGCAGTTCTTC
CASSLWTSANEQFF
>TRBV10-3|TRBJ2-2|.|TRBD2
TGTGCCATCAGTGATTCCCGTTGGGAAGCGGGACGGACCGGGGAGCTGTTTTTT
CAISDSRWEAGRTGELFF
>TRBV12-3/TRBV12-4|TRBJ2-4|few|.
TGTGCCAGCAGCCCAACTAGGGGGGCTGCCAAAAACATTCAGTACTTC
CASSPTRGAAKNIQYF
>TRBV29-1|TRBJ1-1|.|.
TGCAGCGTTGAACAGACGAACACTGAAGCTTTCTTT
CSVEQTNTEAFF